One and the same sample provided the 24 T cell receptor beta chains below, sequenced in a study of cytomegalovirus exposure and HLA in healthy donors. The PCR made use of 60 Vbeta and 13 Jbeta primers. Libraries were prepared by immunoSEQ multiplex PCR; TCRdb keeps only in-frame clonotypes and omits some of them. The sample includes more than 150,000 clones, roughly 80% of them seen just once. Sequencing was performed on PBMCs. The origin of the receptors is a boy younger than 18 in good health and CMV-seronegative.

The CDR3 DNA follows: TGTGCCAGCAGCTCCTATAATCAGCCCCAGCATTTT. The encoded protein is CASSSYNQPQHF. The V and J genes are TRBV13 and TRBJ1-5, with D unclear. This CDR3 has 12 residues. Trimming shortened V by 4 bases and J by 4 bases, and 5 bases separated the two germline ends. The germline V gene has CDR1 PRHDT and CDR2 FYEKMQ (reference sequence).

In this sample, this clone turned up once. The J gene is TRBJ1-1, the V gene TRBV11-2, with D hard to call. V was clipped by 6 bases and J by 2 bases, with 10 bases between them. The CDR3 totals 13 residues. Germline-derived CDR1 and CDR2 are SGHAT and FQNNGV. In DNA form, the CDR3 reads TGTGCCAGCAGTCTCGGGGTTAACACTGAAGCTTTCTTT. Its translation is CASSLGVNTEAFF.

The J gene is TRBJ2-7, the V gene TRBV5-6; 9 bases match TRBD1. CDR1 and CDR2 from the germline V gene are SGHDT and YYEEEE. This CDR3 comprises 15 residues. The V segment lost 4 bases and the J segment 3 bases; nucleotides outside the gene matches: 8. For the CDR3, the DNA is TGTGCCAGCAGCGGGACCCGGGACAGGGTCTACGAGCAGTACTTC. It encodes CASSGTRDRVYEQYF.

This sequence joins TRBV28 and TRBJ2-2; 12 nucleotides match TRBD2. CDR1 is MDHEN, CDR2 SYDVKM, per germline. J gave up 0 bases and V 4 bases, and 18 bases lay outside the gene matches. This CDR3 region has 22 residues. The CDR3 nucleotides read TGTGCCAGCAGTTATACTCTTGGGGGGGGACTAGCGGGTAACGCGAACACCGGGGAGCTGTTTTTT. The encoded protein is CASSYTLGGGLAGNANTGELFF.

This clone showed up just once. The rearrangement links TRBV4-1 to TRBJ1-2; 10 bases are a match to TRBD1. The V segment lost 4 bases and the J segment 5 bases; nucleotides outside the gene matches: 7. The CDR3 has 15 residues. The germline V gene encodes CDR1 MGHRA and CDR2 YSYEKL. CDR3 protein: CASSPKRQGAYGYTF. The CDR3 coding sequence is TGCGCCAGCAGCCCGAAGAGACAGGGGGCGTATGGCTACACCTTC.

The chain uses TRBV18 and TRBJ2-7; 7 bases are a match to TRBD1. Germline V CDR1 and CDR2: KGHSH, LQKENI. After removal of 3 bases from V and 6 bases from J, the junction contained 8 bases not matched to a gene. CDR3 length equals 14 residues. The CDR3 DNA reads TGTGCCAGCTCACCTTTGGACAGGCAGGGCGAGCAGTACTTC. It codes for CASSPLDRQGEQYF.

V and J are TRBV7-9 and TRBJ1-2; 8 nucleotides line up with TRBD1. There are 15 residues in the CDR3. Per germline, CDR1 SEHNR and CDR2 FQNEAQ (reference sequence). J was trimmed by 6 bases and V by 1 base; bases with no gene match: 7. The CDR3 sequence: CASSLVRGRLDGYTF. Written as DNA, the CDR3 is TGTGCCAGCAGCTTAGTCAGGGGGCGGTTGGATGGCTACACCTTC.

The J gene is TRBJ2-1, the V gene TRBV28, with 13 bases lining up with TRBD2. CDR1 is MDHEN, CDR2 SYDVKM, per germline. The CDR3 runs to 17 residues. V dropped 5 bases and J dropped 11; count of bases not matched to a gene: 15. The CDR3 sequence: CASSPVLAGGWIGKQFF. The CDR3 coding sequence is TGTGCCAGCAGTCCTGTACTAGCGGGAGGGTGGATTGGGAAGCAGTTCTTC.

This chain uses TRBV7-3 with TRBJ1-2; D not certain. The CDR3 has 14 residues. Germline V CDR1 and CDR2: SGHTA, FQGTGA. V dropped 2 bases and J dropped 4 bases, with 11 bases sitting between them. The CDR3 loop reads CASSLYPGSYGYTF. The CDR3 DNA is TGTGCCAGCAGCTTATATCCAGGCTCCTATGGCTACACCTTC.

This clone was observed a single time. The chain links TRBV7-8 to TRBJ1-4; tentative D call: TRBD1 (6 bases). The ends were cut back, 2 bases at V and 0 bases at J, with 13 bases in the middle. Germline V gene lookup returns CDR1 SGHVS and CDR2 FQNEAQ. The CDR3 is made up of 17 amino acids. In nucleotides, the CDR3 is TGTGCCAGCAGCTTATGGGGGGGCCCGTCAACTAATGAAAAACTGTTTTTT. Its translation: CASSLWGGPSTNEKLFF.

The gene calls are TRBV5-4 and TRBJ2-4, with 7 positions matching TRBD2. CDR3 size: 18 residues. Germline values: CDR1 SGHNT, CDR2 YYREEE (reference sequence). Germline trimming cut 4 bases from V and 0 bases from J; bases unmatched to any gene: 13. The CDR3 sequence: CASSPPRVAGEAKNIQYF. CDR3 nucleotides: TGTGCCAGCAGCCCACCCAGGGTCGCGGGGGAAGCCAAAAACATTCAGTACTTC.

This clone was counted only a few times. CDR3 in DNA: TGTGCCAGCAGTAGGGCAGGGGCCACTGAAGCTTTCTTT. The encoded protein is CASSRAGATEAFF. This chain joins TRBV27 and TRBJ1-1; TRBD1 might be the D (6 bases). The CDR3 is made up of 13 amino acids. V was cut by 5 bases and J by 4 bases, with 11 bases left in between. CDR1 is MNHEY, CDR2 SMNVEV, per germline (reference sequence).

This rearrangement joins TRBV11-2 to TRBJ1-6; D is possibly TRBD1 (6 bases). Germline V gives CDR1 SGHAT, CDR2 FQNNGV. Trimming pared 5 bases from V and 0 bases from J, leaving 11 bases between. The CDR3 is made up of 16 amino acids. CDR3 sequence reads: CASSAGVSSYNSPLHF. CDR3 bases: TGTGCCAGCAGCGCAGGGGTCAGCTCCTATAATTCACCCCTCCACTTT.

The chain has TRBV6-5 and TRBJ1-6; possible D gene TRBD1, 6 bases. Germline V gene lookup returns CDR1 MNHEY and CDR2 SVGAGI. Between the trimmed V and J ends, which lost 7 bases and 10 bases, there was a span of 14 bases. The length of the CDR3 is 13 residues. The DNA of the CDR3 is TGTGCCAGCACCCCAGGACAGACCTCACCCCTCCACTTT. Translating gives CASTPGQTSPLHF.

The J gene is TRBJ1-1, the V gene TRBV7-9; D uncertain. Germline CDR1 and CDR2: SEHNR and FQNEAQ (reference sequence). This CDR3 contains 15 residues. Trimming took 1 base from V and 1 from J, leaving 10 bases between them. CDR3 sequence: CASSLDSVANTEAFF. CDR3 sequence (DNA): TGTGCCAGCAGCTTAGACTCAGTAGCGAACACTGAAGCTTTCTTT.

The chain is built from TRBV5-8 and TRBJ2-5; D is perhaps TRBD1 (6 bases). Germline V gene lookup returns CDR1 SGHTS and CDR2 YDEGEE. V lost 2 bases and J 4 bases, leaving 15 bases between the germline ends. The CDR3 covers 15 residues. CDR3 protein: CASSLGQLQGETQYF. The CDR3 DNA follows: TGTGCCAGCAGCTTAGGACAGTTACAGGGAGAGACCCAGTACTTC.

This clone showed up just a few times. The gene calls are TRBV9 and TRBJ2-7; 9 nucleotides agree with TRBD2. The CDR3 is 15 amino acids. The germline V gene encodes CDR1 SGDLS and CDR2 YYNGEE. J gave up 3 bases and V 3 bases, and 7 bases lay outside the gene matches. Written as DNA, the CDR3 is TGTGCCAGCAGCGCAGGGACTAGCTTTCGCTACGAGCAGTACTTC. Its protein product is CASSAGTSFRYEQYF. Together with reference TRBV9 and TRBJ2-7, the CDR3 gives the full variable domain: DSGVTQTPKHLITATGQRVTLRCSPRSGDLSVYWYQQSLDQGLQFLIQYYNGEERAKGNILERFSAQQFPDLHSELNLSSLELGDSALYFCASSAGTSFRYEQYFGPGTRLTVT.

With regard to this clone: At one boundary the junction diverges from the germline segment, which might be a read error. The chain is built from TRBV15 and TRBJ1-2, with D maybe TRBD1 (6 bases). Germline CDR1 reads LNHNV; CDR2 reads YYDKDF (reference sequence). The CDR3 contains 15 residues. The CDR3 region is CDTSRDRTGRGGYTF. The CDR3 region has the DNA TGTGACACCAGCAGAGATCGTACAGGGAGGGGAGGCTACACCTTC. Full variable domain (missing parts from reference TRBV15 and TRBJ1-2): DAMVIQNPRYQVTQFGKPVTLSCSQTLNHNVMYWYQQKSSQAPKLLFHYYDKDFNNEADTPDNFQSRRPNTSFCFLDIRSPGLGDTAMYLCDTSRDRTGRGGYTFGSGTRLTVV.

The V and J genes are TRBV7-2 and TRBJ1-3; D ambiguous. This CDR3 is 17 amino acids long. Germline CDR1 and CDR2: SGHTA and FQGNSA. V lost 2 bases to trimming and J lost 0 bases, with 14 bases between them. The CDR3 here is CASSLKQPTSSGNTIYF. DNA for the CDR3: TGTGCCAGCAGCTTAAAACAGCCAACGAGCTCTGGAAACACCATATATTTT.

This chain's CDR3 is CASSFSTDAYEQYF. CDR3 nucleotides: TGCGCCAGCAGCTTTTCGACAGATGCCTACGAGCAGTACTTC. The chain employs TRBV5-1 and TRBJ2-7, with D possibly being TRBD1 (5 bases). V lost 2 bases to trimming and J lost 2 bases, with 11 bases between them. This CDR3 region has 14 residues. Germline-derived CDR1 and CDR2 are SGHRS and YFSETQ.

This chain connects TRBV29-1 to TRBJ2-1, with a possible D match to TRBD2 (6 bases). The CDR3 consists of 14 residues. CDR1 and CDR2 (germline): SQVTM, ANQGSEA. DNA of the CDR3: TGCAACGCATTACGGGGGAGCTCCTACAATGAGCAGTTCTTC. Its translation is CNALRGSSYNEQFF.

The rearrangement links TRBV28 to TRBJ1-2; D is unresolved. The V end was cut by 4 bases, the J end by 4 bases, with 10 bases between. CDR3 length equals 13 residues. The germline CDR1 and CDR2 sequences are MDHEN and SYDVKM. The CDR3 sequence: CASSSDIAYGYTF. DNA for the CDR3: TGTGCCAGCAGTTCCGACATTGCCTATGGCTACACCTTC.

The V and J genes are TRBV4-1 and TRBJ1-2; 8 bases agree with TRBD1. Unmatched junction bases numbered 6, after V lost 4 bases and J lost 8 bases. The CDR3 is made up of 13 amino acids. Germline CDR1 MGHRA, CDR2 YSYEKL. CDR3 bases: TGCGCCAGCAGCCCACAGGGGGAAAGGGGCTACACCTTC. This sequence encodes CASSPQGERGYTF.

J is TRBJ2-7 and V is TRBV7-2; 7 nucleotides line up with TRBD1. After removal of 1 base from V and 2 bases from J, the junction contained 5 bases not matched to a gene. CDR1 is SGHTA, CDR2 FQGNSA, per germline. The CDR3 loop spans 15 amino acids. The CDR3: CASSLGRDRAYEQYF. For the CDR3, the DNA is TGTGCCAGCAGCTTAGGCCGGGACAGAGCCTACGAGCAGTACTTC.